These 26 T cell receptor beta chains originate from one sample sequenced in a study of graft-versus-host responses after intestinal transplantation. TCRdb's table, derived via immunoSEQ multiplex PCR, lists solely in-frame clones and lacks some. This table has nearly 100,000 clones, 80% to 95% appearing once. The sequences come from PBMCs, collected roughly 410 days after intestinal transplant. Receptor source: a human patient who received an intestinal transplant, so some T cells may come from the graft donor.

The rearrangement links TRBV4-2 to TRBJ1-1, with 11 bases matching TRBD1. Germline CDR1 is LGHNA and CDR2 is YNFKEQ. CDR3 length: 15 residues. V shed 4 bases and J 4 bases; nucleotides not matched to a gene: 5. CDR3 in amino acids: CASSRPDRGLTEAFF. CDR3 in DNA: TGTGCCAGCAGCCGGCCGGACAGGGGGCTCACTGAAGCTTTCTTT.

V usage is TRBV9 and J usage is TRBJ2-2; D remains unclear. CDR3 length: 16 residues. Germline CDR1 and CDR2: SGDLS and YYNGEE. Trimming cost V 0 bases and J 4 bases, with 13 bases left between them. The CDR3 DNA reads TGTGCCAGCAGCGTAGAGGGCATTACTTCCACCGGGGAGCTGTTTTTT. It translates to CASSVEGITSTGELFF.

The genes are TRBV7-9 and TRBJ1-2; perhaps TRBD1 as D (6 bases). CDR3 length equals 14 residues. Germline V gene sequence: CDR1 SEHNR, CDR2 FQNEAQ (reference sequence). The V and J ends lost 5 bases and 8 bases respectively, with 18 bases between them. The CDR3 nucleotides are TGTGCCAGCAGCGAGGGACAAACCGTCTGGGGCTACACCTTC. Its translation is CASSEGQTVWGYTF.

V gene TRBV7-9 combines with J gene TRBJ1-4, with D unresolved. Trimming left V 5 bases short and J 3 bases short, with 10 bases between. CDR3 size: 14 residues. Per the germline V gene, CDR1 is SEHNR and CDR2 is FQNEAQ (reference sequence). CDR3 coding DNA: TGTGCCAGCAGCCGGGTCGTGGCTAATGAAAAACTGTTTTTT. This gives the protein CASSRVVANEKLFF.

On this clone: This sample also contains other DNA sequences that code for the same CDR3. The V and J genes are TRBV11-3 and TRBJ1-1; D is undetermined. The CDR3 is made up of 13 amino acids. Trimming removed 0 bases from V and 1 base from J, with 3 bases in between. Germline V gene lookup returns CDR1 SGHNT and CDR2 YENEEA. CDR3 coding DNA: TGTGCCAGCAGCTTAGATGGGAACACTGAAGCTTTCTTT. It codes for CASSLDGNTEAFF.

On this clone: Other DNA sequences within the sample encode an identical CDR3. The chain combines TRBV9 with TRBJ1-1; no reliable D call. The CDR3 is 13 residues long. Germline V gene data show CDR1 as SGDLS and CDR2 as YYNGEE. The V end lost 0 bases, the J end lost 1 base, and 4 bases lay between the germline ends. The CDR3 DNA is TGTGCCAGCAGCGTAGCCGGGAACACTGAAGCTTTCTTT. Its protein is CASSVAGNTEAFF.

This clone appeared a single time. Here the CDR3 DNA reads TGTGCCAGCAGCTTCACCGGTGACACCAACCAAGAGACCCAGTACTTC. As protein: CASSFTGDTNQETQYF. The gene calls are TRBV5-4 and TRBJ2-5; the D is unclear. The CDR3 is made up of 16 amino acids. The V gene's germline CDR1 is SGHNT and CDR2 YYREEE (reference sequence). With 2 bases removed from V and 0 bases from J, the gap between germline ends came to 14 bases. Full variable domain (missing parts from reference TRBV5-4 and TRBJ2-5): ETGVTQSPTHLIKTRGQQVTLRCSSQSGHNTVSWYQQALGQGPQFIFQYYREEENGRGNFPPRFSGLQFPNYSSELNVNALELDDSALYLCASSFTGDTNQETQYFGPGTRLLVL.

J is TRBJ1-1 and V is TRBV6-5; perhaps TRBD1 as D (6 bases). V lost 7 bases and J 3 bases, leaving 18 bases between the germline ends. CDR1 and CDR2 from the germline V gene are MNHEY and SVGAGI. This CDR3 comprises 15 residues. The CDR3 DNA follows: TGTGCCAGCACGATCGTGGGGGGGCGGGACACTGAAGCTTTCTTT. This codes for CASTIVGGRDTEAFF.

CDR3 coding DNA: TGTGCCAGCAGTTCAATCGACAGATCCTACGAGCAGTACTTC. Its protein product is CASSSIDRSYEQYF. V is TRBV27 and J is TRBJ2-7; a possible D gene is TRBD1 (5 bases). V lost 4 bases to trimming and J lost 1 base, with 11 bases between them. The CDR3 loop spans 14 amino acids. Germline V lookup: CDR1 MNHEY, CDR2 SMNVEV (reference sequence).

The CDR3, as DNA: TGTGCCAGCAGTTTATTCCCCCATCCGGGACAGACGGCTTTCTTT. This gives the protein CASSLFPHPGQTAFF. The rearrangement uses TRBV27 and TRBJ1-1; 7 bases are shared with TRBD1. CDR1 and CDR2 (germline): MNHEY, SMNVEV (reference sequence). Trimming at V came to 1 base and at J to 11 bases, leaving 13 bases not matched to a gene. The CDR3 contains 15 residues.

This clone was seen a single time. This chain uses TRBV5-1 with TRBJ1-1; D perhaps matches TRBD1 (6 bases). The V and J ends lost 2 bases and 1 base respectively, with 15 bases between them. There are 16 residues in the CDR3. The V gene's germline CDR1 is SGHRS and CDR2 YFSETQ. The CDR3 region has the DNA TGCGCCAGCAGCTTCACAGGGTTTAAGGGGAACACTGAAGCTTTCTTT. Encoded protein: CASSFTGFKGNTEAFF.

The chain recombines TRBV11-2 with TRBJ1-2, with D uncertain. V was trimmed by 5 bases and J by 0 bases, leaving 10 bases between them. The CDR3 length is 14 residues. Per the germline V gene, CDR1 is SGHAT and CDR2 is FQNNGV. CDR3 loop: CASSLREANYGYTF. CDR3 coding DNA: TGTGCCAGCAGCCTTCGTGAGGCTAACTATGGCTACACCTTC.

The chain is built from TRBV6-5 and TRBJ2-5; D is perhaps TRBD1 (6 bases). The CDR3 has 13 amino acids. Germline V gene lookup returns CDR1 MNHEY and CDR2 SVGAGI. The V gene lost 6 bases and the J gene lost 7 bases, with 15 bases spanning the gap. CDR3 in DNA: TGTGCCAGCAGCGCCGGACAGTTTGGGACCCAGTACTTC. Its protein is CASSAGQFGTQYF.

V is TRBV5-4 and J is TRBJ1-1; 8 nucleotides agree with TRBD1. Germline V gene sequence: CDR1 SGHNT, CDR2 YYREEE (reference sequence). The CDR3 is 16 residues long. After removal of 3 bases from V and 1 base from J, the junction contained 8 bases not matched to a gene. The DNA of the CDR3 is TGTGCCAGCAGCTACTCAGGGGGCGCGGGGAACACTGAAGCTTTCTTT. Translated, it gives CASSYSGGAGNTEAFF. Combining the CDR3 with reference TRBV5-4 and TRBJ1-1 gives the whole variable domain ETGVTQSPTHLIKTRGQQVTLRCSSQSGHNTVSWYQQALGQGPQFIFQYYREEENGRGNFPPRFSGLQFPNYSSELNVNALELDDSALYLCASSYSGGAGNTEAFFGQGTRLTVV.

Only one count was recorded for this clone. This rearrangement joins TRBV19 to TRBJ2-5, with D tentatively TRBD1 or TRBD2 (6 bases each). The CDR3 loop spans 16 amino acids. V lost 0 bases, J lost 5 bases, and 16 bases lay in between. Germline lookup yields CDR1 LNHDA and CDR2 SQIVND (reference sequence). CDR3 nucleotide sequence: TGTGCCAGTAGTATAGACAGGGGCGGGATAGGGGAGACCCAGTACTTC. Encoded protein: CASSIDRGGIGETQYF.

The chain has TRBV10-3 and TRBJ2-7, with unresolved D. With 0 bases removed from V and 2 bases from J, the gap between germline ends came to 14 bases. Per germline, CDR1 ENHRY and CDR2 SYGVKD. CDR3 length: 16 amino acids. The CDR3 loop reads CAISESTRQWAYEQYF. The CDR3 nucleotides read TGTGCCATCAGTGAGTCGACTCGGCAGTGGGCCTACGAGCAGTACTTC.

CDR3 sequence reads: CASSVTFQETQYF. CDR3 sequence (DNA): TGTGCCAGCTCAGTGACGTTCCAAGAGACCCAGTACTTC. J is TRBJ2-5 and V is TRBV18; no definite D call. The CDR3 spans 13 residues. The germline gives CDR1 KGHSH, CDR2 LQKENI. With 5 bases removed from V and 1 base from J, the gap between germline ends came to 8 bases.

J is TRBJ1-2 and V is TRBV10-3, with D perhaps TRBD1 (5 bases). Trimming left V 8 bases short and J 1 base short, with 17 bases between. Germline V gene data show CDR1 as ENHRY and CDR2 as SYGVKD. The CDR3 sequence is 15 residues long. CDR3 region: CAIGGEGLNNYGYTF. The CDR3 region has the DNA TGTGCCATCGGGGGGGAGGGACTCAATAACTATGGCTACACCTTC.

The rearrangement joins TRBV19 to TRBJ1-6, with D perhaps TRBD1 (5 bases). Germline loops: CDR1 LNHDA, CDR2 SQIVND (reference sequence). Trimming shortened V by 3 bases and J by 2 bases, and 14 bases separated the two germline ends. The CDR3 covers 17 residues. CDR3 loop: CASSISGRAAYNSPLHF. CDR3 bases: TGTGCCAGTAGTATTTCCGGCAGGGCGGCCTATAATTCACCCCTCCACTTT.

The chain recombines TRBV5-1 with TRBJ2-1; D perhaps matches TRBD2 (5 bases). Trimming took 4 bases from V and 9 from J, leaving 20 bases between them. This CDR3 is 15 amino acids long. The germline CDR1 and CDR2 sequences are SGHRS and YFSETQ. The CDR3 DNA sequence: TGCGCCAGCAGCCCCCAAAACCCCCTAGGAGGTGAGCAGTTCTTC. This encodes CASSPQNPLGGEQFF.

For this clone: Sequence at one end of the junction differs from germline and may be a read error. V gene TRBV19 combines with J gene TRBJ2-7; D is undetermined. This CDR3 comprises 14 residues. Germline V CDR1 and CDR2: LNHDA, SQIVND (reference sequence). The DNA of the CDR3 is TGTGCCAGTAGTATTTCCGGTGCAGCCTACGAGCGGTACTTC. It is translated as CASSISGAAYERYF.

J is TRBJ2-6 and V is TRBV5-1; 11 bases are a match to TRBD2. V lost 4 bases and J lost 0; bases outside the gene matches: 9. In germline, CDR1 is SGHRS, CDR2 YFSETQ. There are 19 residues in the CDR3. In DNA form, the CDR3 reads TGCGCCAGCAGCCCGCAACTAGCGGGGGCGCCCTCTGGGGCCAACGTCCTGACTTTC. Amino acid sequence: CASSPQLAGAPSGANVLTF.

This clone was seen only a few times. This CDR3 is CASSRTGRGETQYF. The CDR3 DNA sequence: TGTGCCAGCAGCCGGACGGGACGGGGGGAGACCCAGTACTTC. This sequence joins TRBV5-4 and TRBJ2-5; D is possibly TRBD2 (6 bases). This CDR3 has 14 residues. V dropped 4 bases and J dropped 5 bases, with 15 bases sitting between them. CDR1 SGHNT and CDR2 YYREEE come from the germline V gene (reference sequence).

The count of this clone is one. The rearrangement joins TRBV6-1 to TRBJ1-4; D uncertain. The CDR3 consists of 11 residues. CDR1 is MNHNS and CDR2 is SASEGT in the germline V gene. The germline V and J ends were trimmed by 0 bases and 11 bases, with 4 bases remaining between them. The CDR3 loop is CASSEAPKLFF. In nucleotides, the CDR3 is TGTGCCAGCAGTGAAGCGCCCAAACTGTTTTTT.

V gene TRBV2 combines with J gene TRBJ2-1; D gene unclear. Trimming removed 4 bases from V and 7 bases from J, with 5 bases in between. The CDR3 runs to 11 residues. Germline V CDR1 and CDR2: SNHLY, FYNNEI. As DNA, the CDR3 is TGTGCCAGCAGTGCCGCTAATGAGCAGTTCTTC. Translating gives CASSAANEQFF.

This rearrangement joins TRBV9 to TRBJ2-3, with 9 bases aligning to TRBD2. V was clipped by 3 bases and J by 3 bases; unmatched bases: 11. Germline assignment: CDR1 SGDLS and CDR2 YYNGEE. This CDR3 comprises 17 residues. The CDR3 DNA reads TGTGCCAGCAGCGCCGTTGGGCGGGGGGGAAGGACAGATACGCAGTATTTT. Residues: CASSAVGRGGRTDTQYF.